The sequence of this TCR beta chain was determined in a study of breast tumors, draining lymph nodes, adjacent tissues. MiXCR was run by TCRdb on the multiplex PCR reads, yielding one entry per CDR3 protein. The sample lists some 230,000 distinct CDR3 sequences, under 40% occurring once. Whole-study results and caveats: Most tumor T cells seemingly derive from lymph node, then expand in tumor. Tumor repertoires ranked between lymph nodes and nontumor tissue in diversity, with V and J gene preferences. Luminal-like breast cancer showed significantly higher tumor–nontumor repertoire similarity than basal-like.

The table lists this clonotype with many counts. The antigen is unknown. The germline V gene has CDR1 LNHNV and CDR2 YYDKDF (reference sequence). Trimming cost V 6 bases and J 0 bases; bases outside gene matches: 8. There are 17 residues in the CDR3. Breast cancer patients provided tissue from their axillary draining lymph nodes. The rearrangement uses TRBV15 and TRBJ2-1, with TRBD2 identical over 10 bases. Sequencing was performed on axillary lymph node tissue. This sequence originates from a female donor with breast cancer. Some clones in this sample may be carry-over from other donors' samples. The CDR3 region is CATREVGLAVSYNEQFF. The DNA of the CDR3 is TGTGCCACCAGAGAGGTCGGACTAGCGGTCTCCTACAATGAGCAGTTCTTC. Based on the CDR3 plus reference TRBV15 and TRBJ2-1, the full variable domain is DAMVIQNPRYQVTQFGKPVTLSCSQTLNHNVMYWYQQKSSQAPKLLFHYYDKDFNNEADTPDNFQSRRPNTSFCFLDIRSPGLGDTAMYLCATREVGLAVSYNEQFFGPGTRLTVL.